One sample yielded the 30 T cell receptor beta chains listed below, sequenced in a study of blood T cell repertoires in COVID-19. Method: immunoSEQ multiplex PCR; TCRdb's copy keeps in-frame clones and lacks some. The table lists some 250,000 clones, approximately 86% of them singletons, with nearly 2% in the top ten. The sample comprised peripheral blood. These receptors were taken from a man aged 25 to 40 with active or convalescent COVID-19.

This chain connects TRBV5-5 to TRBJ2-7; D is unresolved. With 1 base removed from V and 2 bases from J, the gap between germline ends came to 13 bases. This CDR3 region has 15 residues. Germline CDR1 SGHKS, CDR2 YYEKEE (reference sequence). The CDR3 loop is CASSLFEVFTYEQYF. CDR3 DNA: TGTGCCAGCAGCTTGTTCGAGGTCTTTACCTACGAGCAGTACTTC.

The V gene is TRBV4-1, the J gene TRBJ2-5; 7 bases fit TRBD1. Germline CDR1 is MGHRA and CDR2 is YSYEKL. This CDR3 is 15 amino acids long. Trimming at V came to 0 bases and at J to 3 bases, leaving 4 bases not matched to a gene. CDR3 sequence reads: CASSQDRGTEETQYF. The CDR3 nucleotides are TGCGCCAGCAGCCAAGATAGGGGGACAGAAGAGACCCAGTACTTC.

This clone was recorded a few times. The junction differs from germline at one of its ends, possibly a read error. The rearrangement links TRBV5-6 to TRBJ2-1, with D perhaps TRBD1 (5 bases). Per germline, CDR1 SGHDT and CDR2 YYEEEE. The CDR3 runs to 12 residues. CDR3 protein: CASSKEGVGQIF. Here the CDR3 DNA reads TGTGCCAGCAGCAAGGAAGGGGTGGGGCAGATCTTC. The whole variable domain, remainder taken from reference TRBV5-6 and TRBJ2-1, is DAGVTQSPTHLIKTRGQQVTLRCSPKSGHDTVSWYQQALGQGPQFIFQYYEEEERQRGNFPDRFSGHQFPNYSSELNVNALLLGDSALYLCASSKEGVGQIFGPGTRLTVL.

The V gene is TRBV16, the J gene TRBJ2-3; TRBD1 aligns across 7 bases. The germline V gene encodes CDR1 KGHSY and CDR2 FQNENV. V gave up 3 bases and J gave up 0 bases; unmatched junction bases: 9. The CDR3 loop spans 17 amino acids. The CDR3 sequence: CASSQQGTATSTDTQYF. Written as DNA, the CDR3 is TGTGCCAGCAGCCAGCAGGGGACAGCGACTAGCACAGATACGCAGTATTTT. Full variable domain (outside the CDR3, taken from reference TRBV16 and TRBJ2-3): GEEVAQTPKHLVRGEGQKAKLYCAPIKGHSYVFWYQQVLKNEFKFLISFQNENVFDETGMPKERFSAKCLPNSPCSLEIQATKLEDSAVYFCASSQQGTATSTDTQYFGPGTRLTVL.

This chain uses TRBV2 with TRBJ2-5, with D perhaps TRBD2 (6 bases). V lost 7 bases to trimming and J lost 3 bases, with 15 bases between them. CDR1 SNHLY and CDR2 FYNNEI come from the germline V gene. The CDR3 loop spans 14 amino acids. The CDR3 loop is CASNPRGNEETQYF. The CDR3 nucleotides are TGTGCCAGCAACCCCCGGGGGAATGAAGAGACCCAGTACTTC.

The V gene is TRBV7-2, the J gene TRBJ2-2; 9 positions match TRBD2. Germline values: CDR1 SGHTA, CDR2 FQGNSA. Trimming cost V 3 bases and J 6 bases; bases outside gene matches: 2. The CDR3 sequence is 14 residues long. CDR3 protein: CASSFRGGAGELFF. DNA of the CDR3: TGTGCCAGCAGCTTTCGCGGGGGGGCCGGGGAGCTGTTTTTT.

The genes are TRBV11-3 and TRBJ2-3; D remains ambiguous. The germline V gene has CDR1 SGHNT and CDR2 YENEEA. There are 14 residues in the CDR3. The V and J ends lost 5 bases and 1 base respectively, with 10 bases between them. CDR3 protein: CASSPQRGTDTQYF. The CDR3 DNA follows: TGTGCCAGCAGCCCCCAGCGCGGCACAGATACGCAGTATTTT.

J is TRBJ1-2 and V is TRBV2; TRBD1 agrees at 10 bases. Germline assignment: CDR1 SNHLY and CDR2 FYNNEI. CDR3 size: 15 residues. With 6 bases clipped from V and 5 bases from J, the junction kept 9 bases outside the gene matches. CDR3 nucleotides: TGTGCCAGCAGCCAACCTCGGGACAGGGGATATGGCTACACCTTC. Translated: CASSQPRDRGYGYTF. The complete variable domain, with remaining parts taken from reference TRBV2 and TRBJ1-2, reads EPEVTQTPSHQVTQMGQEVILRCVPISNHLYFYWYRQILGQKVEFLVSFYNNEISEKSEIFDDQFSVERPDGSNFTLKIRSTKLEDSAMYFCASSQPRDRGYGYTFGSGTRLTVV.

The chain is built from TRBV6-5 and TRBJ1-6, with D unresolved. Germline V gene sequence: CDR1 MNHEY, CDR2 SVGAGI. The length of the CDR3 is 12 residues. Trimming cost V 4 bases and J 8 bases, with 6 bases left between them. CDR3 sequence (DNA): TGTGCCAGCAGTTCGGGGTATTCACCCCTCCACTTT. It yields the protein CASSSGYSPLHF.

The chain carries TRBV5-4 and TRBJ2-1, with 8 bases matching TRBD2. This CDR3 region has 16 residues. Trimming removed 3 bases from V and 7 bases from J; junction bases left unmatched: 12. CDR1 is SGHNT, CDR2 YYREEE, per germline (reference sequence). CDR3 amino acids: CASSWGSGGPGNEQFF. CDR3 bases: TGTGCCAGCAGCTGGGGGAGCGGGGGTCCGGGGAATGAGCAGTTCTTC.

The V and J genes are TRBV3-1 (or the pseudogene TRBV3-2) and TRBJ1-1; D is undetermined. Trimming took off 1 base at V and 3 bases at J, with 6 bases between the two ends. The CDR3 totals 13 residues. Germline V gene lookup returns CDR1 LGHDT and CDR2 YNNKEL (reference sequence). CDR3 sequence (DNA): TGTGCCAGCAGCCAAGTATCGTACACTGAAGCTTTCTTT. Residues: CASSQVSYTEAFF.

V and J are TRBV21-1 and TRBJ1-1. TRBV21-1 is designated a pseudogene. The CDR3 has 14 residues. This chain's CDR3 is CASSKEGGAPEAFF. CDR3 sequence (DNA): TGTGCCAGCAGCAAAGAGGGGGGGGCCCCTGAAGCTTTCTTT.

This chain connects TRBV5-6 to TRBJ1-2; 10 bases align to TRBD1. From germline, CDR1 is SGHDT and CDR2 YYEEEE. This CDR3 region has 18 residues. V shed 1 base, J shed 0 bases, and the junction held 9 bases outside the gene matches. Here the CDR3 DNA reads TGTGCCAGCAGCTTGCTGACGGCGGGGACAGGGGCTAACTATGGCTACACCTTC. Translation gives CASSLLTAGTGANYGYTF.

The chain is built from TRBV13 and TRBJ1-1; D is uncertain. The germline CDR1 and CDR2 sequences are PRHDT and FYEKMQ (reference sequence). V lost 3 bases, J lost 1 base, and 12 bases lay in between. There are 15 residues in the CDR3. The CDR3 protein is CASSLRDFGNTEAFF. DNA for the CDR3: TGTGCCAGCAGCTTGCGGGATTTCGGGAACACTGAAGCTTTCTTT.

The CDR3 is CASSRAGTAFYYGYTF. The CDR3 DNA reads as TGTGCCAGCAGCAGAGCCGGGACAGCTTTCTACTATGGCTACACCTTC. The chain links TRBV21-1 to TRBJ1-2; TRBD1, the table's D call, was not compared with the DNA. TRBV21-1 is tagged as a pseudogene. The CDR3 contains 16 residues.

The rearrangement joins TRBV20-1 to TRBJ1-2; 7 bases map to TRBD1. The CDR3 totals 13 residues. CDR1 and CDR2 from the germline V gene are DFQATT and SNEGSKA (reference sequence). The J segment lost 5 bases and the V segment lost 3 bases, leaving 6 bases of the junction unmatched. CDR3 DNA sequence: TGCAGTGCTAGTATGCAGGGGGGATATGGCTACACCTTC. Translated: CSASMQGGYGYTF.

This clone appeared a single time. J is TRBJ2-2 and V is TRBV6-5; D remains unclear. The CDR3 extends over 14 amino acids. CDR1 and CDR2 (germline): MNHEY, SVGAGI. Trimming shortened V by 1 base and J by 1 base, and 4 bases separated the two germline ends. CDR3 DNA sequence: TGTGCCAGCAGTTACTACAGGAACACCGGGGAGCTGTTTTTT. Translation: CASSYYRNTGELFF.

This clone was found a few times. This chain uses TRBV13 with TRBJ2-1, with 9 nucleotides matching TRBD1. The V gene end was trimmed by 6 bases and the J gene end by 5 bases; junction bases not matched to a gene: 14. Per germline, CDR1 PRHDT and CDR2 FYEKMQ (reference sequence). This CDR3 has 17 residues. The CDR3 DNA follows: TGTGCCAGCAGGCGTCGCCGTGGACAGGGGCTCCACAATGAGCAGTTCTTC. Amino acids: CASRRRRGQGLHNEQFF.

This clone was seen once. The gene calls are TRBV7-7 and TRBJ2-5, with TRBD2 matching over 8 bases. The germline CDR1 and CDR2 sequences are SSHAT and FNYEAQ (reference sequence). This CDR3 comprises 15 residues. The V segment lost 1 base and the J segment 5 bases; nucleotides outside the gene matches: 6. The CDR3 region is CASSLDVTSVETQYF. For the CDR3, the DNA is TGTGCCAGCAGCTTAGATGTGACTAGCGTGGAGACCCAGTACTTC. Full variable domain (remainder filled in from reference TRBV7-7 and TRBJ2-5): GAGVSQSPRYKVTKRGQDVTLRCDPISSHATLYWYQQALGQGPEFLTYFNYEAQPDKSGLPSDRFSAERPEGSISTLTIQRTEQRDSAMYRCASSLDVTSVETQYFGPGTRLLVL.

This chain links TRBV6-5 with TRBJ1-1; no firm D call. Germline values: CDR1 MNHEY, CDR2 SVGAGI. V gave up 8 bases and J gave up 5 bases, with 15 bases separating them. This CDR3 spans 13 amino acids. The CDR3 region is CASSPVIWTEAFF. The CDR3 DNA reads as TGTGCCAGCTCACCGGTGATTTGGACTGAAGCTTTCTTT.

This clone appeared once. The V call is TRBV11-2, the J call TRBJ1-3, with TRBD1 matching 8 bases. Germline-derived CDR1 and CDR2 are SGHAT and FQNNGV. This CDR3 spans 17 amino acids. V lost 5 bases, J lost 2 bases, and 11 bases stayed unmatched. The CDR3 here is CASSALTGAQPGNTIYF. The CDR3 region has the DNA TGTGCCAGCAGCGCCCTGACAGGGGCGCAGCCTGGAAACACCATATATTTT.

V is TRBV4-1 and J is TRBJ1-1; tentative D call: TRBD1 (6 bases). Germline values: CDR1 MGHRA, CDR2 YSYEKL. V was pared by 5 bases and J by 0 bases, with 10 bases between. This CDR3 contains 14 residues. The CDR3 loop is CASSSWTVNTEAFF. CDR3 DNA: TGCGCCAGCAGCTCCTGGACAGTGAACACTGAAGCTTTCTTT.

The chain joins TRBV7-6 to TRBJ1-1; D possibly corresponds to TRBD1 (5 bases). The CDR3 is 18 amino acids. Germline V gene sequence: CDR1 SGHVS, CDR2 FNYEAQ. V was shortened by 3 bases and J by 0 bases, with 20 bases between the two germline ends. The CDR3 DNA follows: TGTGCCAGCAGCTTGGGGGTTACCGGGGGAATCATGAACACTGAAGCTTTCTTT. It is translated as CASSLGVTGGIMNTEAFF.

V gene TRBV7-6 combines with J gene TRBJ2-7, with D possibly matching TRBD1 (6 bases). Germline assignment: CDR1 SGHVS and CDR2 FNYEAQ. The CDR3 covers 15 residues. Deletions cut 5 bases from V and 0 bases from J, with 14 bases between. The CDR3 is CASSPRPGDSYEQYF. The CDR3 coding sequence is TGTGCCAGCAGCCCCCGGCCAGGGGACTCCTACGAGCAGTACTTC. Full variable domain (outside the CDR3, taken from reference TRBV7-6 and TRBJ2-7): GAGVSQSPRYKVTKRGQDVALRCDPISGHVSLYWYRQALGQGPEFLTYFNYEAQQDKSGLPNDRFSAERPEGSISTLTIQRTEQRDSAMYRCASSPRPGDSYEQYFGPGTRLTVT.

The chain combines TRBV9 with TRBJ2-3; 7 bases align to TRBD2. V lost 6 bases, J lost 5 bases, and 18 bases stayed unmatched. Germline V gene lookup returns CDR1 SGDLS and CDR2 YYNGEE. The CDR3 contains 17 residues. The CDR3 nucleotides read TGTGCCAGCATGAGGGGTGCGGGAGAGGTAATGGTAGATACGCAGTATTTT. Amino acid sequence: CASMRGAGEVMVDTQYF.

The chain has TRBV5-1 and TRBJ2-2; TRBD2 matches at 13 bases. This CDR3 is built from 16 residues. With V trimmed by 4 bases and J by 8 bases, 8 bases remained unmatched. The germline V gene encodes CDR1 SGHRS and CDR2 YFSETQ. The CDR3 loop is CASSRTSGGRSGELFF. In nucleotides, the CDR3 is TGCGCCAGCAGCCGGACTAGCGGGGGCCGCTCAGGGGAGCTGTTTTTT.

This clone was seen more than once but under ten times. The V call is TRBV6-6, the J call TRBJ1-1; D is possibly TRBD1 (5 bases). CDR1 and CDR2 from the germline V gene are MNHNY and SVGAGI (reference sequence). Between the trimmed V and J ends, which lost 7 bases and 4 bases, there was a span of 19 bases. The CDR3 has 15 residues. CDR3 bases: TGTGCCAGCATTTTTCAGGGCCTCGGCGGCACTGAAGCTTTCTTT. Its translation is CASIFQGLGGTEAFF.

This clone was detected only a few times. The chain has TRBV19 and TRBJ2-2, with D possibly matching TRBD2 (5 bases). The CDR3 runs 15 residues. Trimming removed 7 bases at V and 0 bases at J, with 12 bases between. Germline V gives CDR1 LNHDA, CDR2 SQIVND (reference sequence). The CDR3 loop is CASTTTGSNTGELFF. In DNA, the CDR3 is TGTGCCAGTACGACCACGGGATCGAACACCGGGGAGCTGTTTTTT.

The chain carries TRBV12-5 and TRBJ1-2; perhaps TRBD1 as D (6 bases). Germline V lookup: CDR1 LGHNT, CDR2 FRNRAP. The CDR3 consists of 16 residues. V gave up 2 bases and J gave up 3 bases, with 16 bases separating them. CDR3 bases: TGTGCTAGTGGTTTGATCTCACAGGGACCAGACTATGGCTACACCTTC. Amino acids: CASGLISQGPDYGYTF.

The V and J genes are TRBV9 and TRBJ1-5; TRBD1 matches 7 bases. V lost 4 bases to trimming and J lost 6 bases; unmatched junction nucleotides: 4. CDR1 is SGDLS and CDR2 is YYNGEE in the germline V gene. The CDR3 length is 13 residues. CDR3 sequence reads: CASSLTGTQPQHF. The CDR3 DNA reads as TGTGCCAGCAGCTTGACAGGGACTCAGCCCCAGCATTTT.